This is a list of T cell receptor beta chains from one sample in a study of radiotherapy plus CTLA-4 blockade in lung cancer. The protocol was immunoSEQ multiplex PCR, while the TCRdb copy is restricted to in-frame clones and leaves out a portion. The sample holds approximately 95,000 clones, about 81% seen once. The sample consisted of peripheral blood, taken from a patient treated with radiotherapy plus ipilimumab. The receptors were gathered from a human donor with non-small cell lung cancer who had a partial response to radiotherapy plus ipilimumab. CDR3s include the opening cysteine and the closing phenylalanine or tryptophan.

J | V | length | CDR3
TRBJ2-3 | TRBV6-1 | 15 | CASSAGTGQTDTQYF
TRBJ1-1 | TRBV30 | 12 | CACDRKGTEAFF
TRBJ2-4 | TRBV6-6 | 16 | CASSYSKGQGSNIQYF
TRBJ2-1 | TRBV19 | 14 | CASSPHLAGNEQFF
TRBJ2-3 | TRBV10-3 | 13 | CAIRTGDEDTQYF
TRBJ2-5 | TRBV5-1 | 16 | CASSLVTSGRIQTQYF
TRBJ2-1 | TRBV9 | 15 | CASSEGSGRAREQFF
TRBJ1-5 | TRBV28 | 16 | CASSTRRGISNQPQHF
TRBJ2-2 | TRBV6-6 | 15 | CASSFSGRAPGELFF
TRBJ2-2 | TRBV23-1 | 15 | CASSLTSGSGGELFF
TRBJ2-7 | TRBV28 | 13 | CASGAGASYEQYF
TRBJ1-2 | TRBV9 | 14 | CASSVVSGGGGYTF
TRBJ1-2 | TRBV28 | 14 | CASSPPSGMGGYTF
TRBJ1-2 | TRBV6-1 | 14 | CASTPEEGAGGYTF
TRBJ1-4 | TRBV9 | 14 | CASSEQPRDEKLFF
TRBJ2-1 | TRBV27 | 14 | CASSLSRLSEGQFF